Listed below are T cell receptor beta chains from one sample, sequenced in a study of beta chain features in type 1 diabetes. TCRdb's copy holds only in-frame clones and misses some; the assay was immunoSEQ multiplex PCR. The sample contains around 710,000 clones, around 12% of which appear only once. The sample consisted of naive CD4+ T cells from blood. The receptors were sampled from a young man with type 1 diabetes. Both conserved end residues are part of each CDR3. Fields, in order: J gene, clone size, D gene, V gene, CDR3 DNA, CDR3 protein. D genes are given only for firm matches. Only some rows state a clone size, as once, few, many or a class for expanded clones.

j_call: TRBJ2-7
clone_size: few
d_call: NA
v_call: TRBV6-5
cdr3_nt: TGTGCCAGCAGTTACTCCGGACTAACCCTCTACGAGCAGTACTTC
cdr3_aa: CASSYSGLTLYEQYF

j_call: TRBJ2-1
clone_size: few
d_call: NA
v_call: TRBV6-5
cdr3_nt: TGTGCCAGCGGAAGACGGAGAGGCAATGAGCAGTTCTTC
cdr3_aa: CASGRRRGNEQFF

j_call: TRBJ1-2
clone_size: few
d_call: NA
v_call: TRBV7-8
cdr3_nt: TGTGCCAGCAGCCGAGTTAACAGCGATAACTATGGCTACACCTTC
cdr3_aa: CASSRVNSDNYGYTF

j_call: TRBJ2-3
clone_size: few
d_call: NA
v_call: TRBV6-5
cdr3_nt: TGTGCCAGCAGTTACACTAGCCTGTCCGCAGATACGCAGTATTTT
cdr3_aa: CASSYTSLSADTQYF

j_call: TRBJ2-6
clone_size: NA
d_call: NA
v_call: TRBV4-3
cdr3_nt: TGCGCCAGCAGCCAGGGATTCGGGGCCAACGTCCTGACTTTC
cdr3_aa: CASSQGFGANVLTF

j_call: TRBJ2-7
clone_size: NA
d_call: NA
v_call: TRBV19
cdr3_nt: TGTGCCAGTAGCAAGACAGTAACCTACGAGCAGTACTTC
cdr3_aa: CASSKTVTYEQYF

j_call: TRBJ1-1
clone_size: NA
d_call: NA
v_call: TRBV7-3
cdr3_nt: TGTGCCAGCAGCTTTGGCAGAGGACGGGAAGCTTTCTTT
cdr3_aa: CASSFGRGREAFF

j_call: TRBJ2-2
clone_size: NA
d_call: NA
v_call: TRBV9
cdr3_nt: TGTGCCAGCAGCGTTCAGGGGAACACCGGGGAGCTGTTTTTT
cdr3_aa: CASSVQGNTGELFF

j_call: TRBJ2-5
clone_size: NA
d_call: TRBD2
v_call: TRBV7-2
cdr3_nt: TGTGCCAGCAGCCCCCTTGGCGGGGGGGGCGAGACCCAGTACTTC
cdr3_aa: CASSPLGGGGETQYF

j_call: TRBJ1-1
clone_size: once
d_call: TRBD1
v_call: TRBV5-4
cdr3_nt: TGTGCCAGCAGCCCTCAACGAACCGCCGGGACAGGGTATTTCGCTGAAGCTTTCTTT
cdr3_aa: CASSPQRTAGTGYFAEAFF

j_call: TRBJ1-4
clone_size: NA
d_call: NA
v_call: TRBV27
cdr3_nt: TGTGCCAGCAGGACAAGTGTGTTGTCTGAAAAACTGTTTTTT
cdr3_aa: CASRTSVLSEKLFF

j_call: TRBJ1-2
clone_size: NA
d_call: TRBD1
v_call: TRBV13
cdr3_nt: TGTGCCAGCAGCGCCCTGGACAGGGAAACTGGTGGCTACACCTTC
cdr3_aa: CASSALDRETGGYTF

j_call: TRBJ2-5
clone_size: NA
d_call: NA
v_call: TRBV6-5
cdr3_nt: TGTGCCAGCAGTTACCGGGAGACCCAGTACTTC
cdr3_aa: CASSYRETQYF

j_call: TRBJ2-7
clone_size: few
d_call: NA
v_call: TRBV5-5
cdr3_nt: TGTGCCAGCAGCTTGGCAGCAGGGGTAGACGAGCAGTACTTC
cdr3_aa: CASSLAAGVDEQYF

j_call: TRBJ2-1
clone_size: few
d_call: NA
v_call: TRBV5-4
cdr3_nt: TGTGCCAGCAGCTCCGGGCCGTGGGAGCAGTTCTTC
cdr3_aa: CASSSGPWEQFF

j_call: TRBJ2-5
clone_size: NA
d_call: TRBD1
v_call: TRBV5-1
cdr3_nt: TGCGCCAGCAGCTTGAGCCAAACAGGGGGACAAGAGACCCAGTACTTC
cdr3_aa: CASSLSQTGGQETQYF

j_call: TRBJ1-2
clone_size: few
d_call: NA
v_call: TRBV5-4
cdr3_nt: TGTGCCAGCAGCTTGTGGGCAGGGGAGGGTGGCTACACCTTC
cdr3_aa: CASSLWAGEGGYTF

j_call: TRBJ2-1
clone_size: few
d_call: TRBD2
v_call: TRBV7-2
cdr3_nt: TGTGCCAGCAGCTCCGGTCGCGGGGGGGCACGGAATGAGCAGTTCTTC
cdr3_aa: CASSSGRGGARNEQFF

j_call: TRBJ1-6
clone_size: few
d_call: NA
v_call: TRBV19
cdr3_nt: TGTGCCAGTAGGAGGGACGGAAGTAATTCACCCCTCCACTTT
cdr3_aa: CASRRDGSNSPLHF

j_call: TRBJ2-1
clone_size: NA
d_call: NA
v_call: TRBV2
cdr3_nt: TGTGCCAGCAGCCCGACCGCAGTCCTCTCCTACAATGAGCAGTTCTTC
cdr3_aa: CASSPTAVLSYNEQFF

j_call: TRBJ1-5
clone_size: NA
d_call: NA
v_call: TRBV29-1
cdr3_nt: TGCAGCGCTGCTAATAGCAATCAGCCCCAGCATTTT
cdr3_aa: CSAANSNQPQHF

j_call: TRBJ1-5
clone_size: few
d_call: NA
v_call: TRBV30
cdr3_nt: TGTGCCTGGAGCCCCTCCCTCAGCTTCAATCAGCCCCAGCATTTT
cdr3_aa: CAWSPSLSFNQPQHF

j_call: TRBJ1-2
clone_size: NA
d_call: TRBD1
v_call: TRBV9
cdr3_nt: TGTGCCAGCAGCTTGGGTACGGGACAGGACTATGGCTACACCTTC
cdr3_aa: CASSLGTGQDYGYTF

j_call: TRBJ1-5
clone_size: few
d_call: NA
v_call: TRBV29-1
cdr3_nt: TGCAGCGTTGTAGCAGGGGCTAATCAGCCCCAGCATTTT
cdr3_aa: CSVVAGANQPQHF

j_call: TRBJ2-1
clone_size: NA
d_call: NA
v_call: TRBV19
cdr3_nt: TGTGCCAGTAGCGCGGCCCAGGGGGGGATTAACTACAATGAGCAGTTCTTC
cdr3_aa: CASSAAQGGINYNEQFF